These 29 T cell receptor beta chains were all obtained from the same sample, sequenced in a study of beta chain features in type 1 diabetes (dated by TCRdb to 2016 to 2018). Their target antigens are unknown. The study at large found these results: In all four CD4+ subsets, TCRB CDR3 length was moderately but significantly shorter in type 1 diabetes patients.

Libraries were prepared through the immunoSEQ multiplex PCR assay. The entire amount of isolated RNA was reverse transcribed using the High Capacity cDNA Reverse Transcription Kit, so the sequenced TCRB transcripts were expressed ones. TCRdb retrieved this table from immuneACCESS and kept in-frame rearrangements only. Not all clones are present; in checked studies, unresolved V genes account for under half, and no reason is known for the remainder. Counted in this sample were about 140,000 clones; about 13% of them appeared once. The ten largest make up approximately 1.3% of the sample. The source material was central memory CD4+ T cells from blood. These receptors all come from a man between 18 and 29 years old with type 1 diabetes.

This clone was counted a few times. The chain recombines TRBV5-1 with TRBJ2-7, with 9 bases that match TRBD2. In germline, CDR1 is SGHRS, CDR2 YFSETQ. Unmatched junction bases numbered 7, after V lost 0 bases and J lost 0 bases. The CDR3 is 17 residues long. The DNA of the CDR3 is TGCGCCAGCAGCTTGGTTGGGCTAGCGGGACCCTCCTACGAGCAGTACTTC. It translates to CASSLVGLAGPSYEQYF. The variable domain in full, completed from reference TRBV5-1 and TRBJ2-7, reads KAGVTQTPRYLIKTRGQQVTLSCSPISGHRSVSWYQQTPGQGLQFLFEYFSETQRNKGNFPGRFSGRQFSNSRSEMNVSTLELGDSALYLCASSLVGLAGPSYEQYFGPGTRLTVT.

This chain joins TRBV5-4 and TRBJ1-2; weak D call: TRBD1 (5 bases). This CDR3 contains 15 residues. CDR1 and CDR2 (germline): SGHNT, YYREEE (reference sequence). The germline V and J ends were trimmed by 4 bases and 4 bases, with 17 bases remaining between them. The CDR3 nucleotides read TGTGCCAGCAGCCCAGGACAAGGCGCGGTCTATGGCTACACCTTC. As protein: CASSPGQGAVYGYTF.

The table lists this clone with a few counts. The J gene is TRBJ1-1, the V gene TRBV18; D call uncertain. V was clipped by 6 bases and J by 6 bases, with 8 bases between them. CDR1 KGHSH and CDR2 LQKENI come from the germline V gene. CDR3 length equals 11 residues. CDR3 DNA sequence: TGTGCCAGCTCCCGGGAGTCTGAAGCTTTCTTT. Translated, it gives CASSRESEAFF.

This clone was detected a few times. The rearrangement uses TRBV7-8 and TRBJ1-4, with no clear D. This CDR3 spans 12 amino acids. The V and J ends lost 8 bases and 13 bases respectively, with 17 bases between them. Germline V gene data show CDR1 as SGHVS and CDR2 as FQNEAQ. CDR3 sequence: CASGIDLLGLFF. The CDR3 DNA is TGTGCCAGCGGTATCGACCTACTTGGACTGTTTTTT.

This clone was detected many times. The chain employs TRBV10-3 and TRBJ2-7; the D is unclear. The germline V and J ends were trimmed by 2 bases and 5 bases, with 16 bases remaining between them. The germline V gene encodes CDR1 ENHRY and CDR2 SYGVKD. This CDR3 contains 15 residues. CDR3 coding DNA: TGTGCCATCAGTGAGAAGGCCGGAAGTTCGGACGAGCAGTACTTC. Protein product: CAISEKAGSSDEQYF.

The chain uses TRBV6-1 and TRBJ2-7; D ambiguous. Germline V lookup: CDR1 MNHNS, CDR2 SASEGT. The length of the CDR3 is 14 residues. V was clipped by 2 bases and J by 2 bases, with 10 bases between them. CDR3: CASSEIGPAYEQYF. The CDR3 coding sequence is TGTGCCAGCAGTGAAATAGGACCCGCCTACGAGCAGTACTTC.

This clone was seen at least ten times. The chain joins TRBV2 to TRBJ2-1, with D possibly TRBD2 on 6 matching bases. V was pared by 8 bases and J by 4 bases, with 6 bases between. Germline-derived CDR1 and CDR2 are SNHLY and FYNNEI. This CDR3 contains 11 residues. The CDR3 loop reads CASRGYNEQFF. The CDR3 DNA reads TGTGCCAGCCGGGGGTACAATGAGCAGTTCTTC.

The chain joins TRBV12-5 to TRBJ2-3, with D perhaps matching TRBD2 (5 bases). The CDR3 spans 15 residues. Germline V gives CDR1 LGHNT, CDR2 FRNRAP. The ends were cut back, 5 bases at V and 1 base at J, with 13 bases in the middle. The CDR3 loop reads CASGPAVDGTDTQYF. The CDR3 coding sequence is TGTGCTAGTGGTCCAGCGGTGGACGGCACAGATACGCAGTATTTT.

The J gene is TRBJ1-2, the V gene TRBV28, with D possibly TRBD1 on 5 matching bases. Germline CDR1 reads MDHEN; CDR2 reads SYDVKM. Between the trimmed V and J ends, which lost 4 bases and 2 bases, there was a span of 17 bases. The CDR3 has 16 amino acids. The CDR3 region has the DNA TGTGCCAGCAGTTCTACTCCGGGACGGAGGAACTATGGCTACACCTTC. Encoded protein: CASSSTPGRRNYGYTF.

This rearrangement joins TRBV9 to TRBJ2-5; tentative D call: TRBD1 (6 bases). The CDR3 loop spans 14 amino acids. V lost 0 bases and J lost 5, with 11 bases in between. The germline CDR1 and CDR2 sequences are SGDLS and YYNGEE. For the CDR3, the DNA is TGTGCCAGCAGCGTAGAGAGGGGGTTCGAGACCCAGTACTTC. Translating it yields CASSVERGFETQYF.

The rearrangement joins TRBV6-6 to TRBJ1-2; D ambiguous. The CDR3 is 11 amino acids. Germline-derived CDR1 and CDR2 are MNHNY and SVGAGI (reference sequence). Trimming cost V 7 bases and J 5 bases, with 8 bases left between them. The CDR3 here is CASTADYGYTF. CDR3 DNA: TGTGCCAGCACGGCAGATTATGGCTACACCTTC.

V is TRBV10-1 and J is TRBJ1-6; D perhaps matches TRBD1 (6 bases). Germline V gene data show CDR1 as WNHNN and CDR2 as SYGVQD (reference sequence). Trimming removed 6 bases at V and 11 bases at J, with 17 bases between. The CDR3 length is 14 residues. The CDR3 spells CASSANRDSAPLHF. The DNA of the CDR3 is TGCGCCAGCAGCGCAAACAGGGATTCTGCACCCCTCCACTTT.

This clone was seen many times. The chain has TRBV13 and TRBJ1-6; the D is unclear. CDR1 and CDR2 (germline): PRHDT, FYEKMQ (reference sequence). CDR3 size: 14 residues. V was cut by 7 bases and J by 10 bases, with 17 bases left in between. The CDR3 nucleotides are TGTGCCAGCACCTTGAGAGGAGCTGAATCACCCCTCCACTTT. Encoded protein: CASTLRGAESPLHF.

This rearrangement joins TRBV30 to TRBJ1-5; TRBD1 matches at 8 bases. The CDR3 covers 15 residues. With 2 bases clipped from V and 4 bases from J, the junction kept 7 bases outside the gene matches. Germline V lookup: CDR1 GTSNPN, CDR2 SVGIG (reference sequence). CDR3 bases: TGTGCCTGGAGTTCACCGGGACAGGTAAATCAGCCCCAGCATTTT. This gives the protein CAWSSPGQVNQPQHF.

In its sample, this clone was seen a few times. The genes are TRBV7-9 and TRBJ2-5, with D tentatively TRBD1 or TRBD2 (6 bases each). Trimming took 5 bases from V and 1 from J, leaving 14 bases between them. The CDR3 has 15 amino acids. The germline CDR1 and CDR2 sequences are SEHNR and FQNEAQ (reference sequence). The CDR3 bases are TGTGCCAGCAGCCCAGACGGGGGCCCCCAAGAGACCCAGTACTTC. It is translated as CASSPDGGPQETQYF.

The table lists this clone with a few counts. The chain carries TRBV10-3 and TRBJ1-4, with a weak D call TRBD1 (5 bases). The germline V gene encodes CDR1 ENHRY and CDR2 SYGVKD. The CDR3 contains 15 residues. V was pared by 0 bases and J by 8 bases, with 13 bases between. Here the CDR3 DNA reads TGTGCCATCAGTGAGTCCGGGACCGAGGAGGAAAAACTGTTTTTT. Translating it yields CAISESGTEEEKLFF.

The gene calls are TRBV29-1 and TRBJ1-2; D unclear. Deletions cut 5 bases from V and 5 bases from J, with 12 bases between. The CDR3 is 12 amino acids. Germline CDR1 and CDR2: SQVTM and ANQGSEA. The CDR3 reads CSVRTVTYGYTF. CDR3 bases: TGCAGCGTTCGAACAGTGACATATGGCTACACCTTC.

This clone was found a few times. V and J are TRBV5-1 and TRBJ2-6; D is possibly TRBD2 (7 bases). CDR3 length: 15 amino acids. Trimming left V 4 bases short and J 2 bases short, with 10 bases between. Germline CDR1 is SGHRS and CDR2 is YFSETQ. The CDR3 is CASSRGAAGANVLTF. CDR3 coding DNA: TGCGCCAGCAGCCGGGGGGCGGCTGGGGCCAACGTCCTGACTTTC.

CDR3 residues: CASSFDNSPLHF. In DNA form, the CDR3 reads TGTGCCAGCAGCTTCGATAATTCACCCCTCCACTTT. This chain joins TRBV7-9 and TRBJ1-6; D is unclear. The CDR3 has 12 residues. Trimming stripped 3 bases from V and 5 bases from J, with 2 bases between. The germline CDR1 and CDR2 sequences are SEHNR and FQNEAQ (reference sequence).

This clone was seen more than once but under ten times. This chain connects TRBV7-2 to TRBJ1-2; the D is unclear. Germline V CDR1 and CDR2: SGHTA, FQGNSA. Trimming removed 1 base at V and 2 bases at J, with 11 bases between. The CDR3 has 15 residues. The CDR3 DNA reads as TGTGCCAGCAGCTTAGGGGCCTCCTTCAACTATGGCTACACCTTC. It specifies CASSLGASFNYGYTF.

This clone has more than one count but fewer than ten. The gene calls are TRBV6-5 and TRBJ1-2; D is perhaps TRBD1 (6 bases). Germline V CDR1 and CDR2: MNHEY, SVGAGI. The CDR3 totals 13 residues. The ends were cut back, 6 bases at V and 6 bases at J, with 14 bases in the middle. The DNA for the CDR3 is TGTGCCAGCAGCCCCGACAGGAAAAATGGCTACACCTTC. This codes for CASSPDRKNGYTF.

This clone was counted only a few times. The chain joins TRBV11-1 to TRBJ2-3, with D possibly TRBD2 on 5 matching bases. Germline CDR1 reads SGHAT; CDR2 reads FQDESV (reference sequence). The CDR3 loop spans 15 amino acids. V dropped 5 bases and J dropped 0 bases, with 12 bases sitting between them. The CDR3 DNA is TGTGCCAGCAGCCCCCGGACTGGTAGCACAGATACGCAGTATTTT. Protein: CASSPRTGSTDTQYF.

The V gene is TRBV5-1, the J gene TRBJ2-3; 8 nucleotides align to TRBD1. With V trimmed by 7 bases and J by 2 bases, 6 bases remained unmatched. CDR1 SGHRS and CDR2 YFSETQ come from the germline V gene. The CDR3 length is 14 residues. In nucleotides, the CDR3 is TGCGCCAGCCAGGACAGGGCCGACACAGATACGCAGTATTTT. Its protein product is CASQDRADTDTQYF.

J is TRBJ2-3 and V is TRBV7-9; 10 bases align to TRBD2. From germline, CDR1 is SEHNR and CDR2 FQNEAQ (reference sequence). The CDR3 has 15 amino acids. V shed 5 bases, J shed 6 bases, and the junction held 8 bases outside the gene matches. The CDR3 reads CASSPSGSIRDTQYF. In DNA, the CDR3 is TGTGCCAGCAGCCCTAGCGGGAGCATCCGGGATACGCAGTATTTT.

The chain has TRBV7-2 and TRBJ1-5; D is ambiguous. This CDR3 has 16 residues. Per the germline V gene, CDR1 is SGHTA and CDR2 is FQGNSA. The ends were cut back, 2 bases at V and 3 bases at J, with 14 bases in the middle. The CDR3 nucleotides are TGTGCCAGCAGCTTACTGGGTCTGGAGGACAATCAGCCCCAGCATTTT. Translation gives CASSLLGLEDNQPQHF.

This clone was found a few times. This same CDR3 is encoded by further DNA sequences in the sample. The rearrangement uses TRBV15 and TRBJ2-7, with 10 bases fitting TRBD1. The V segment lost 1 base and the J segment 5 bases; nucleotides outside the gene matches: 2. CDR3 length: 14 residues. Looked up from germline, CDR1 is LNHNV and CDR2 is YYDKDF (reference sequence). CDR3 sequence: CATSRGQGANEQYF. The CDR3 nucleotides are TGTGCCACCAGCAGAGGACAGGGGGCGAACGAGCAGTACTTC.

This clone was detected a few times. The genes are TRBV9 and TRBJ2-2; D not certain. Germline CDR1 SGDLS, CDR2 YYNGEE. The CDR3 spans 17 residues. V was trimmed by 0 bases and J by 1 base, leaving 13 bases between them. The CDR3 reads CASSVGRVGMNTGELFF. CDR3 coding DNA: TGTGCCAGCAGCGTAGGAAGGGTGGGAATGAACACCGGGGAGCTGTTTTTT.

The genes are TRBV30 and TRBJ1-4, with no clear D. The CDR3 contains 12 residues. Trimming removed 2 bases from V and 7 bases from J, with 8 bases in between. Germline V CDR1 and CDR2: GTSNPN, SVGIG (reference sequence). In DNA form, the CDR3 reads TGTGCCTGGAGTCCCTTAGGTGAAAAACTGTTTTTT. The encoded protein is CAWSPLGEKLFF.

V is TRBV9 and J is TRBJ2-1; 9 positions match TRBD2. Unmatched junction bases numbered 9, after V lost 0 bases and J lost 2 bases. This CDR3 is 18 amino acids long. Germline-derived CDR1 and CDR2 are SGDLS and YYNGEE. CDR3 protein: CASSVGHLAGTTYNEQFF. CDR3 coding DNA: TGTGCCAGCAGCGTAGGCCACCTAGCGGGGACCACCTACAATGAGCAGTTCTTC.